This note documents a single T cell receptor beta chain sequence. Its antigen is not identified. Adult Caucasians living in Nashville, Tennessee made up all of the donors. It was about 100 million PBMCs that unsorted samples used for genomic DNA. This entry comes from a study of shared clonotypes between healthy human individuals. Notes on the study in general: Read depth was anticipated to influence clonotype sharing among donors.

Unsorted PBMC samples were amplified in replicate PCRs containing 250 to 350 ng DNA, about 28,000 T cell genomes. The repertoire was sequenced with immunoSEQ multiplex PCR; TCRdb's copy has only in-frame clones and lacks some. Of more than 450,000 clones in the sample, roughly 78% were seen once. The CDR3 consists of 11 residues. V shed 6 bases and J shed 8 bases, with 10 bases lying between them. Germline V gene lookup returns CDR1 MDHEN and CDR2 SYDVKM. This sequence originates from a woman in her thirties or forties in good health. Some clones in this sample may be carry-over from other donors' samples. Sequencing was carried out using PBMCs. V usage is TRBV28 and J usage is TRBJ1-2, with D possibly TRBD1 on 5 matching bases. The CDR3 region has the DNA TGTGCCAGCAGACTCCAGGGCGGCTACACCTTC. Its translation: CASRLQGGYTF.